This T cell receptor (beta chain) came from a study of cytomegalovirus exposure and HLA in healthy donors. Findings and limits, study-wide: Specific recognition of CMV antigens was confirmed in vitro for a few chains (all CMV-associated). DRB1 showed the most TCR associations and HLA-C the fewest in a later analysis, as rates varied by HLA locus.

There are 14 residues in the CDR3. V was shortened by 6 bases and J by 2 bases, with 14 bases between the two germline ends. Germline V gives CDR1 SGHTA, CDR2 FQGNSA. Primers: 60 Vbeta forward and 13 Jbeta reverse. Only in-frame clones appear in the TCRdb table, and some are missing; sequencing was by immunoSEQ multiplex PCR. The sample shows about 120,000 clones, less than 85% of them seen only once. Notes on this clone: The antigen is unknown.

Material: PBMCs. The source of this sequence is a man aged 25-45 years in good health and CMV-seropositive. This chain joins TRBV7-2 and TRBJ2-7; maybe TRBD1 (5 bases). The CDR3 sequence is CASRDMEGPYEQYF. CDR3 nucleotide sequence: TGTGCCAGCAGGGACATGGAAGGCCCCTACGAGCAGTACTTC. Combining the CDR3 with reference TRBV7-2 and TRBJ2-7 gives the whole variable domain GAGVSQSPSNKVTEKGKDVELRCDPISGHTALYWYRQSLGQGLEFLIYFQGNSAPDKSGLPSDRFSAERTGGSVSTLTIQRTQQEDSAVYLCASRDMEGPYEQYFGPGTRLTVT.